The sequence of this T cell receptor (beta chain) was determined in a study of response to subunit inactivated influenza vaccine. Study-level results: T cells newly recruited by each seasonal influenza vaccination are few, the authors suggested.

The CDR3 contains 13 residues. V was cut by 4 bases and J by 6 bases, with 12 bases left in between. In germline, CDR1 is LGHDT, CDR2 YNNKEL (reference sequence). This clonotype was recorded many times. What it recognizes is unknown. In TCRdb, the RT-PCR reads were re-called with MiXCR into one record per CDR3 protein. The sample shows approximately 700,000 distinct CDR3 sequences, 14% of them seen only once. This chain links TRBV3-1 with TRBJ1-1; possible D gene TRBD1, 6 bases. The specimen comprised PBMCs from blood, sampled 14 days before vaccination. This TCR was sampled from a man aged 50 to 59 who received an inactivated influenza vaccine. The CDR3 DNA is TGTGCCAGCAGCCTTTCCGGGGGCCCTGAAGCTTTCTTT. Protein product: CASSLSGGPEAFF.